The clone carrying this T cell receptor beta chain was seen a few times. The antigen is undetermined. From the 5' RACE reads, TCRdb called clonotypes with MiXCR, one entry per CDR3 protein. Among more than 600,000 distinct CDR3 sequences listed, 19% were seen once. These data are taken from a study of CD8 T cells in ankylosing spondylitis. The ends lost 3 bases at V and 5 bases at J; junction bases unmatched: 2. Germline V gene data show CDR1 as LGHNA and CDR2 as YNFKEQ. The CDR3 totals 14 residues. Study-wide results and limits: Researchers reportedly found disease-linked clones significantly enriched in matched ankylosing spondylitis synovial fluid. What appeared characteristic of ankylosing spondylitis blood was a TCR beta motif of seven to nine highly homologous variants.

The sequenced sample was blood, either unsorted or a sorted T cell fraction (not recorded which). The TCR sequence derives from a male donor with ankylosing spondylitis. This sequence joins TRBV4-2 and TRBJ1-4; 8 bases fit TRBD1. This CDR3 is CASSHGTGNEKLFF. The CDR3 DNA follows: TGTGCCAGCAGCCACGGGACAGGAAATGAAAAACTGTTTTTT.